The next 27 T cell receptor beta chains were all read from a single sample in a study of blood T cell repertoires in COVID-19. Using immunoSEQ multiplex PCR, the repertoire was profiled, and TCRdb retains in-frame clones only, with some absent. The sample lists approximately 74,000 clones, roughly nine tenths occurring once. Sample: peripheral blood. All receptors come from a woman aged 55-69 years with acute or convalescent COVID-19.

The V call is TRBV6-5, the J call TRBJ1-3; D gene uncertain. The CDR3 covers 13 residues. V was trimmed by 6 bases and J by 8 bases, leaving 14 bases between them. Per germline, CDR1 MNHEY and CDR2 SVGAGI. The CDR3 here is CASRLTVLDTIYF. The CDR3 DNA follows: TGTGCCAGCAGGCTAACGGTGTTGGACACCATATATTTT.

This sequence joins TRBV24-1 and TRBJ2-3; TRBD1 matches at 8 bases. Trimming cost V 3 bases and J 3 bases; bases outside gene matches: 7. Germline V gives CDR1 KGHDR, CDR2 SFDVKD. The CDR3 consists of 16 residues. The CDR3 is CATSDPQGAITDTQYF. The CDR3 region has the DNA TGTGCCACCAGTGATCCCCAGGGGGCAATTACAGATACGCAGTATTTT.

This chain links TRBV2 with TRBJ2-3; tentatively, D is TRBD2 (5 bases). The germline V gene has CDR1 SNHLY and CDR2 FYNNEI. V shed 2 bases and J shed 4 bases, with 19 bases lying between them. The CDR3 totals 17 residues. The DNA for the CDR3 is TGTGCCAGCAGTGAACTCGGATCGGGGAACACCCCAGATACGCAGTATTTT. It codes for CASSELGSGNTPDTQYF.

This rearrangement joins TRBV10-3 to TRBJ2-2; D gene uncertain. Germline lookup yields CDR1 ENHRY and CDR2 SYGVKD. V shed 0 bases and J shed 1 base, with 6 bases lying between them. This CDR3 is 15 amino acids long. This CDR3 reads CAISESGLNTGELFF. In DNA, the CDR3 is TGTGCCATCAGTGAGTCGGGCCTGAACACCGGGGAGCTGTTTTTT.

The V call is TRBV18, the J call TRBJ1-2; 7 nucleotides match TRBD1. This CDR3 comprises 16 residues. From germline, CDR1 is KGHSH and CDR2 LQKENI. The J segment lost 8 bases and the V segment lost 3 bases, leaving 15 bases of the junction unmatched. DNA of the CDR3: TGTGCCAGCTCACCCGGCTCGGGGACAGCCCCCGGGGGCTACACCTTC. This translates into CASSPGSGTAPGGYTF.

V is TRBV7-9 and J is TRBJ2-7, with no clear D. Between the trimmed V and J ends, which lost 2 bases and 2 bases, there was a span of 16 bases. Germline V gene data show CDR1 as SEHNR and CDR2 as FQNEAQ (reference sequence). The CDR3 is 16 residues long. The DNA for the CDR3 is TGTGCCAGCAGCTTAATCGGCGGATTAAAAACCTACGAGCAGTACTTC. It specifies CASSLIGGLKTYEQYF. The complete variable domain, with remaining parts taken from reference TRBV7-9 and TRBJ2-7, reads DTGVSQNPRHKITKRGQNVTFRCDPISEHNRLYWYRQTLGQGPEFLTYFQNEAQLEKSRLLSDRFSAERPKGSFSTLEIQRTEQGDSAMYLCASSLIGGLKTYEQYFGPGTRLTVT.

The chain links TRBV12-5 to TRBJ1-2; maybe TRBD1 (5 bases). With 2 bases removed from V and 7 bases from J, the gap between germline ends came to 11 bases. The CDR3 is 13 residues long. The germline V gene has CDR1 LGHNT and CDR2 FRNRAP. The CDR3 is CASGLSGSRGYTF. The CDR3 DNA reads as TGTGCTAGTGGTTTGTCAGGGTCTCGTGGCTACACCTTC. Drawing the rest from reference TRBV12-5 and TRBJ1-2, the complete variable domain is DARVTQTPRHKVTEMGQEVTMRCQPILGHNTVFWYRQTMMQGLELLAYFRNRAPLDDSGMPKDRFSAEMPDATLATLKIQPSEPRDSAVYFCASGLSGSRGYTFGSGTRLTVV.

The CDR3 nucleotides are TGTGCCAGTAGTCTACCGGGAAGCGAGCAGTACTTC. Residues: CASSLPGSEQYF. The V call is TRBV19, the J call TRBJ2-7, with a tentative D call TRBD2 (5 bases). Germline lookup yields CDR1 LNHDA and CDR2 SQIVND (reference sequence). CDR3 size: 12 residues. V lost 5 bases and J lost 6, with 11 bases in between.

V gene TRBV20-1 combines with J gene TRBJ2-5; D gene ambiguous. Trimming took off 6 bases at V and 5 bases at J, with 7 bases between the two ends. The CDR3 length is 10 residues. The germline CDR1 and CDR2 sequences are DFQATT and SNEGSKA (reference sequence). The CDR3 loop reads CSADGETQYF. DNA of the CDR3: TGCAGTGCAGACGGGGAGACCCAGTACTTC.

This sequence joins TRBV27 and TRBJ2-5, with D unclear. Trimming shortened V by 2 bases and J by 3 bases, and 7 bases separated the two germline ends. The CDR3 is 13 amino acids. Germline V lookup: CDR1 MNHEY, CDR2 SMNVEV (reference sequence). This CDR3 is CASSLGYKETQYF. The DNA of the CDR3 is TGTGCCAGCAGTTTAGGTTACAAAGAGACCCAGTACTTC.

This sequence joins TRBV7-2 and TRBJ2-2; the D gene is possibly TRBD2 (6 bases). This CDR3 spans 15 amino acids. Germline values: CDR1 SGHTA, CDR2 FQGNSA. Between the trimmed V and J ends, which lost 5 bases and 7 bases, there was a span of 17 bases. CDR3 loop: CASSPLAASGGELFF. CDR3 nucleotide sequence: TGTGCCAGCAGCCCTTTAGCGGCCTCGGGCGGGGAGCTGTTTTTT.

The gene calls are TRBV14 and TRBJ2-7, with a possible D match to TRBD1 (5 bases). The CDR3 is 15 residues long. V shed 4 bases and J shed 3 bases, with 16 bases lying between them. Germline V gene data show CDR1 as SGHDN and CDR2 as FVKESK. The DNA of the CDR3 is TGTGCCAGCAGCCTGGGGCAGGGTTATTTCTACGAGCAGTACTTC. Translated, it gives CASSLGQGYFYEQYF.

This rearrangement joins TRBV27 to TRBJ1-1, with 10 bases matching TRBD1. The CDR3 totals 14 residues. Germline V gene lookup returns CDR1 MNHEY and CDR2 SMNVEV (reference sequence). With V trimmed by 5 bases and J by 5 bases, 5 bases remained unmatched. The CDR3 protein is CASSATGGQTEAFF. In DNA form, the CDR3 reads TGTGCCAGCAGTGCGACAGGGGGCCAAACTGAAGCTTTCTTT.

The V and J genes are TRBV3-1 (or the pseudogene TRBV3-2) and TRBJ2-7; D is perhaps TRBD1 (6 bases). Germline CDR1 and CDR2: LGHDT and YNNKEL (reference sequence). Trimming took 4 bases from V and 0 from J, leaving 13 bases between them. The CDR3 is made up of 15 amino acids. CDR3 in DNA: TGTGCCAGCAGCCGAGGGCAGGGGCGCTCCTACGAGCAGTACTTC. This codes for CASSRGQGRSYEQYF.

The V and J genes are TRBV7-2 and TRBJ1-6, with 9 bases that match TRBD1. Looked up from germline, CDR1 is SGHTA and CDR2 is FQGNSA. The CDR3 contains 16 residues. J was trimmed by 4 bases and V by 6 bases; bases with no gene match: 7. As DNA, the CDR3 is TGTGCCAGCAGAAGCGCCGGGACAGGGTATAATTCACCCCTCCACTTT. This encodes CASRSAGTGYNSPLHF.

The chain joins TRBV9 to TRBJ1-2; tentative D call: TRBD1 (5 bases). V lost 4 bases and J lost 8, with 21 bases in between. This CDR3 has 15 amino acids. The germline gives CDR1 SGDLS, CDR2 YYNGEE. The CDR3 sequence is CASSLSGGSPRGYTF. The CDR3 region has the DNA TGTGCCAGCAGCCTAAGCGGGGGATCCCCTAGAGGCTACACCTTC. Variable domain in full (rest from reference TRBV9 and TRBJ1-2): DSGVTQTPKHLITATGQRVTLRCSPRSGDLSVYWYQQSLDQGLQFLIQYYNGEERAKGNILERFSAQQFPDLHSELNLSSLELGDSALYFCASSLSGGSPRGYTFGSGTRLTVV.

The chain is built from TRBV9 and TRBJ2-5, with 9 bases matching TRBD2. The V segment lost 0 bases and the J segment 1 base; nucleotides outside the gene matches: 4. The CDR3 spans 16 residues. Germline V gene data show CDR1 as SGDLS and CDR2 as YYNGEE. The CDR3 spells CASSVAPTSGQETQYF. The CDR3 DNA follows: TGTGCCAGCAGCGTAGCTCCGACTAGCGGCCAAGAGACCCAGTACTTC.

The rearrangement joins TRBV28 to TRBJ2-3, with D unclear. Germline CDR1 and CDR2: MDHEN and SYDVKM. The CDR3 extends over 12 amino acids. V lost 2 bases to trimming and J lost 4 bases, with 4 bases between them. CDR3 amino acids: CASSLGADTQYF. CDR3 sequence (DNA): TGTGCCAGCAGTTTAGGAGCAGATACGCAGTATTTT.

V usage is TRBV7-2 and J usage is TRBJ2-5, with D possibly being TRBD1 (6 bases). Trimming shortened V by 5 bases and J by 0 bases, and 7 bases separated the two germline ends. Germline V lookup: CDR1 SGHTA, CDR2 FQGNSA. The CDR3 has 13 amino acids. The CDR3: CASSRTDQETQYF. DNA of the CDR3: TGTGCCAGCAGCCGGACAGACCAAGAGACCCAGTACTTC.

The DNA of the CDR3 is TGTGCCAGCACTGACCCAGGGACTTCTAACTATGGCTACACCTTC. Residues: CASTDPGTSNYGYTF. The chain couples TRBV28 to TRBJ1-2, with D possibly being TRBD1 (5 bases). V lost 7 bases and J lost 0, with 15 bases in between. The V gene's germline CDR1 is MDHEN and CDR2 SYDVKM. The CDR3 covers 15 residues.

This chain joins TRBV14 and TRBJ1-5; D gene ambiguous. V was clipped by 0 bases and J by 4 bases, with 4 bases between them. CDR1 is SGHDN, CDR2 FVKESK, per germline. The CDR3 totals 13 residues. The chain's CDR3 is CASSQDPNQPQHF. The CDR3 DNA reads TGTGCCAGCAGCCAAGACCCGAATCAGCCCCAGCATTTT.

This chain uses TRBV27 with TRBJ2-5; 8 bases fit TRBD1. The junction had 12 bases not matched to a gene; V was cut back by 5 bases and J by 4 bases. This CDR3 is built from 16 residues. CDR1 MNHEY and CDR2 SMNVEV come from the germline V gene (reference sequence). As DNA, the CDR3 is TGTGCCAGCAGTCCGTGGACAGGGCTGTCTAGAGAGACCCAGTACTTC. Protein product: CASSPWTGLSRETQYF.

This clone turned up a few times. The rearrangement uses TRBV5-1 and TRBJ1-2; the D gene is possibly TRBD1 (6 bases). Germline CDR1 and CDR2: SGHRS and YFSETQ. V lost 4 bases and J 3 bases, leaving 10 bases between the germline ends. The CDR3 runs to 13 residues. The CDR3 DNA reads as TGCGCCAGCAGCCCGGACAGAGACTATGGCTACACCTTC. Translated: CASSPDRDYGYTF.

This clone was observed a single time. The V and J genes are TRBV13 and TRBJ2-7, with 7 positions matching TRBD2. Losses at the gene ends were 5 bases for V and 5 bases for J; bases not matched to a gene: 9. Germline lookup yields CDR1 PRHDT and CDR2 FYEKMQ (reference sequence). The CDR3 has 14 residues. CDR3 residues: CASSPRDYGHEQYF. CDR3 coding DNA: TGTGCCAGCAGCCCCAGGGACTATGGCCACGAGCAGTACTTC.

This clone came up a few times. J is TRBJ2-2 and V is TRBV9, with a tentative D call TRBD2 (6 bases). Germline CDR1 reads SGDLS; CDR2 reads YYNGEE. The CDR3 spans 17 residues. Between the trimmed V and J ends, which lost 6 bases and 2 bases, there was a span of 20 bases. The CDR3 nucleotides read TGTGCCAGCACCACCGGGGGACGGGGAGACAACACCGGGGAGCTGTTTTTT. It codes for CASTTGGRGDNTGELFF.

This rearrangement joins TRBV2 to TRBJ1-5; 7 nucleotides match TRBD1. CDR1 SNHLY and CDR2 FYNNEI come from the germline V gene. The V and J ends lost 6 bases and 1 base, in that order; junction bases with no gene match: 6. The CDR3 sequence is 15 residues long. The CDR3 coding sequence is TGTGCCAGCAGCGAGGGGACAGCCAGCAATCAGCCCCAGCATTTT. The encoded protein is CASSEGTASNQPQHF.

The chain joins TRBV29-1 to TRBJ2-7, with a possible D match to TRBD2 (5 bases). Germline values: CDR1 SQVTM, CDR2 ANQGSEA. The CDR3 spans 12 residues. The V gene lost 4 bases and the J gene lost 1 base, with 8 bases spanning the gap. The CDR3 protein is CSVARGSYEQYF. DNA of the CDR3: TGCAGCGTTGCTCGGGGATCCTACGAGCAGTACTTC.